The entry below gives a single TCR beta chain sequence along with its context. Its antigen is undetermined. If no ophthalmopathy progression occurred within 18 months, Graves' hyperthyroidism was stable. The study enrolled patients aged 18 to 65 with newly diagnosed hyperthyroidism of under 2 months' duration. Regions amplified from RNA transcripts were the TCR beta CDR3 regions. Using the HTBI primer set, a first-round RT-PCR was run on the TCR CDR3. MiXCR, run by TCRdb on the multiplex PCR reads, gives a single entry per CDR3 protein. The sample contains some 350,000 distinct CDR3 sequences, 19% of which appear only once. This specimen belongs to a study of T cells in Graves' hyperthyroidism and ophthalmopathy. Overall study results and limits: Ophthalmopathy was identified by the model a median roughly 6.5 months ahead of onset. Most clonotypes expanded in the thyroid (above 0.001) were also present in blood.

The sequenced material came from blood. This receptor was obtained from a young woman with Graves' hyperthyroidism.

CDR3 residues: CASSTQGRFTEAFF. CDR3 DNA: TGTGCCAGCAGTACCCAGGGGAGGTTCACTGAAGCTTTCTTT. This chain joins TRBV6-1 and TRBJ1-1; a weak D match, TRBD1 (6 bases). Per germline, CDR1 MNHNS and CDR2 SASEGT. The CDR3 totals 14 residues. The V end was cut by 5 bases, the J end by 4 bases, with 14 bases between.